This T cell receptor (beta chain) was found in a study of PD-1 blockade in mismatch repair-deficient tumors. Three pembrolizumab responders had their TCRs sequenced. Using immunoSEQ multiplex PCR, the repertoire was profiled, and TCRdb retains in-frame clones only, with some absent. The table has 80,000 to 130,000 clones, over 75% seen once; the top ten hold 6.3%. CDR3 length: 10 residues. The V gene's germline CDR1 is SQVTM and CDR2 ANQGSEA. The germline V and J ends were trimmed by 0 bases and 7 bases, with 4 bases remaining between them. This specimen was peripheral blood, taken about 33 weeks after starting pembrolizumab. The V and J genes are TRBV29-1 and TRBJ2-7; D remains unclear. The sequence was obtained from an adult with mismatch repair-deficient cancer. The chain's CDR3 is CSVEEGEQYF. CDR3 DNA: TGCAGCGTTGAAGAAGGGGAGCAGTACTTC.